Each of the 30 T cell receptor beta chains below was sequenced from the same sample in a study of blood T cell repertoires in COVID-19. Some clones are missing from TCRdb's copy, which holds only in-frame ones; the method was immunoSEQ multiplex PCR. This table has about 220,000 clones, about 86% appearing once. The sequencing sample was made of peripheral blood. The receptors here all came from a woman in her twenties or thirties who had recovered from COVID-19.

The chain combines TRBV4-2 with TRBJ2-1; 7 nucleotides match TRBD2. J gave up 9 bases and V 3 bases, and 17 bases lay outside the gene matches. The CDR3 is 17 residues long. CDR1 LGHNA and CDR2 YNFKEQ come from the germline V gene. The DNA of the CDR3 is TGTGCCAGCAGCCAGGGCTCTACCGGACTAGGGCTTTCTGAGCAGTTCTTC. It is translated as CASSQGSTGLGLSEQFF.

The CDR3 bases are TGTGCCACCGCCTGGGGGGAAGAGACCCAGTACTTC. Its protein product is CATAWGEETQYF. This chain joins TRBV11-2 and TRBJ2-5, with D possibly being TRBD2 (6 bases). V shed 10 bases and J shed 3 bases, with 12 bases lying between them. This CDR3 contains 12 residues. Germline-derived CDR1 and CDR2 are SGHAT and FQNNGV. The full variable domain, with the rest looked up from reference TRBV11-2 and TRBJ2-5, is EAGVAQSPRYKIIEKRQSVAFWCNPISGHATLYWYQQILGQGPKLLIQFQNNGVVDDSQLPKDRFSAERLKGVDSTLKIQPAKLEDSAVYLCATAWGEETQYFGPGTRLLVL.

The rearrangement links TRBV6-5 to TRBJ2-7; tentative D call: TRBD1 (5 bases). The CDR3 loop spans 13 amino acids. From germline, CDR1 is MNHEY and CDR2 SVGAGI. Trimming stripped 5 bases from V and 5 bases from J, with 13 bases between. CDR3 sequence: CASSQSLRDEQYF. The CDR3 nucleotides are TGTGCCAGCAGTCAATCTCTCAGGGACGAGCAGTACTTC.

V is TRBV10-3 and J is TRBJ1-1, with 7 bases that match TRBD1. Germline-derived CDR1 and CDR2 are ENHRY and SYGVKD. The CDR3 sequence is 14 residues long. J lost 3 bases, V lost 4 bases, and 5 bases had no gene match. CDR3 region: CAISATGRDTEAFF. The CDR3 nucleotides read TGTGCCATCAGTGCGACAGGGCGCGACACTGAAGCTTTCTTT.

The rearrangement uses TRBV11-3 and TRBJ2-2, with D perhaps matching TRBD1 (5 bases). The germline V and J ends were trimmed by 5 bases and 6 bases, with 16 bases remaining between them. CDR3 length: 15 residues. Germline V gives CDR1 SGHNT, CDR2 YENEEA. As DNA, the CDR3 is TGTGCCAGCAGCCCAGGACACGGCCAGGCCGGGGAGCTGTTTTTT. Residues: CASSPGHGQAGELFF.

The V and J genes are TRBV19 and TRBJ2-2; weak D call: TRBD2 (6 bases). The germline CDR1 and CDR2 sequences are LNHDA and SQIVND (reference sequence). V was pared by 2 bases and J by 4 bases, with 14 bases between. CDR3 length equals 16 residues. As DNA, the CDR3 is TGTGCCAGTAGTATATTAGCGTCAGCGGGCACCGGGGAGCTGTTTTTT. This encodes CASSILASAGTGELFF.

J is TRBJ2-5 and V is TRBV11-2, with 15 nucleotides matching TRBD2. CDR3 size: 17 residues. Germline V gene lookup returns CDR1 SGHAT and CDR2 FQNNGV. J lost 2 bases, V lost 8 bases, and 9 bases had no gene match. The CDR3 DNA reads as TGTGCCAGCCGCGGACTAGCGGGAGGGCGGGGGCAAGAGACCCAGTACTTC. This gives the protein CASRGLAGGRGQETQYF.

V and J are TRBV5-1 and TRBJ2-5, with 7 bases fitting TRBD2. The CDR3 consists of 15 residues. After removal of 4 bases from V and 4 bases from J, the junction contained 10 bases not matched to a gene. CDR1 is SGHRS and CDR2 is YFSETQ in the germline V gene. For the CDR3, the DNA is TGCGCCAGCAGCCCCCAGTCGAAGCGGGGAGAGACCCAGTACTTC. Its protein product is CASSPQSKRGETQYF.

V is TRBV7-9 and J is TRBJ2-7; D unclear. This CDR3 comprises 13 residues. Germline V gene sequence: CDR1 SEHNR, CDR2 FQNEAQ (reference sequence). With 7 bases removed from V and 5 bases from J, the gap between germline ends came to 15 bases. The CDR3 DNA sequence: TGTGCCAGCACCCTGGGCGAGAGCAACGAGCAGTACTTC. Translating gives CASTLGESNEQYF.

This chain links TRBV29-1 with TRBJ1-1; D gene unclear. The germline V gene encodes CDR1 SQVTM and CDR2 ANQGSEA. The V end was cut by 4 bases, the J end by 1 base, with 7 bases between. The CDR3 spans 12 residues. This chain's CDR3 is CSVAPSNTEAFF. CDR3 bases: TGCAGCGTTGCCCCCTCGAACACTGAAGCTTTCTTT.

The rearrangement uses TRBV14 and TRBJ1-5, with D possibly matching TRBD1 (5 bases). CDR3 size: 13 residues. Germline CDR1 is SGHDN and CDR2 is FVKESK. Trimming cost V 3 bases and J 4 bases, with 7 bases left between them. The CDR3 region is CASSQSGNQPQHF. CDR3 coding DNA: TGTGCCAGCAGCCAGTCAGGGAATCAGCCCCAGCATTTT.

Concerning this clone: The junction departs from the called germline gene at one end, perhaps through a read error. The sample contains more than one DNA sequence encoding this CDR3. The gene calls are TRBV7-3 and TRBJ2-3, with 14 nucleotides matching TRBD2. Germline V lookup: CDR1 SGHTA, CDR2 FQGTGA. The CDR3 loop spans 16 amino acids. This chain's CDR3 is CASSPGTSGSPDTQYF. Here the CDR3 DNA reads TGTGCCAGCAGCCCCGGGACTAGCGGGAGCCCAGATACACAGTATTTT.

This chain connects TRBV18 to TRBJ2-7, with TRBD2 identical over 11 bases. Germline V lookup: CDR1 KGHSH, CDR2 LQKENI. The CDR3 length is 18 residues. With 3 bases clipped from V and 2 bases from J, the junction kept 12 bases outside the gene matches. This CDR3 reads CASSPLFLLAGVTYEQYF. The CDR3 nucleotides are TGTGCCAGCTCACCCTTATTCCTACTAGCGGGAGTTACCTACGAGCAGTACTTC.

The chain employs TRBV4-1 and TRBJ1-6; no clear D gene. This CDR3 comprises 17 residues. Germline V lookup: CDR1 MGHRA, CDR2 YSYEKL. V dropped 0 bases and J dropped 3 bases, with 12 bases sitting between them. CDR3 protein: CASSQDEGTGYNSPLHF. CDR3 coding DNA: TGCGCCAGCAGCCAAGATGAGGGTACGGGCTATAATTCACCCCTCCACTTT.

V and J are TRBV27 and TRBJ2-7; 13 bases align to TRBD2. With 6 bases clipped from V and 0 bases from J, the junction kept 8 bases outside the gene matches. The CDR3 spans 17 residues. From germline, CDR1 is MNHEY and CDR2 SMNVEV (reference sequence). CDR3 nucleotides: TGTGCCAGCAGCCCGGGACTAGCGGGGTGGAGCTCCTACGAGCAGTACTTC. Its translation is CASSPGLAGWSSYEQYF.

This clone was detected once. V usage is TRBV6-5 and J usage is TRBJ1-5, with 11 positions matching TRBD1. Germline V gene lookup returns CDR1 MNHEY and CDR2 SVGAGI. The CDR3 length is 14 residues. V lost 7 bases and J lost 6; bases outside the gene matches: 5. The CDR3 spells CASTGDRGVQPQHF. DNA for the CDR3: TGTGCCAGCACCGGGGACAGGGGGGTTCAGCCCCAGCATTTT.

The chain carries TRBV6-1 and TRBJ1-5; perhaps TRBD1 as D (6 bases). V was clipped by 1 base and J by 7 bases, with 11 bases between them. This CDR3 comprises 14 residues. Germline lookup yields CDR1 MNHNS and CDR2 SASEGT. This CDR3 reads CASSEGTARQPQHF. The CDR3 DNA is TGTGCCAGCAGTGAAGGGACAGCCAGACAGCCCCAGCATTTT.

The gene calls are TRBV18 and TRBJ2-7; D is possibly TRBD1 (5 bases). The CDR3 spans 14 residues. Trimming pared 5 bases from V and 5 bases from J, leaving 16 bases between. Germline CDR1 is KGHSH and CDR2 is LQKENI. In nucleotides, the CDR3 is TGTGCCAGCTCATCGCAGGGTGGGTATAACGAGCAGTACTTC. Translation: CASSSQGGYNEQYF.

V gene TRBV19 combines with J gene TRBJ2-3; 7 nucleotides align to TRBD2. Unmatched junction bases numbered 4, after V lost 4 bases and J lost 0 bases. Per the germline V gene, CDR1 is LNHDA and CDR2 is SQIVND (reference sequence). The CDR3 is 15 amino acids. CDR3 coding DNA: TGTGCCAGTAGTACGCTAGCGGCTAGCACAGATACGCAGTATTTT. Its translation is CASSTLAASTDTQYF.

The V and J genes are TRBV28 and TRBJ2-7; 9 nucleotides match TRBD2. Germline lookup yields CDR1 MDHEN and CDR2 SYDVKM. The CDR3 consists of 14 residues. V shed 5 bases and J 4 bases; nucleotides not matched to a gene: 6. DNA for the CDR3: TGTGCCAGCAGTCCCCGGACTAGCGTGTACGAGCAGTACTTC. Amino acids: CASSPRTSVYEQYF.

V is TRBV5-1 and J is TRBJ2-3; 10 nucleotides align to TRBD2. CDR3 length: 16 amino acids. V trimming: 2 bases; J trimming: 2 bases; junction bases outside the gene matches: 5. Germline V gene data show CDR1 as SGHRS and CDR2 as YFSETQ. The CDR3 nucleotides are TGCGCCAGCAGCTTACCTAGCGGGAGTGACACAGATACGCAGTATTTT. Translated: CASSLPSGSDTDTQYF.

The chain couples TRBV7-2 to TRBJ1-2, with 7 bases that match TRBD1. The CDR3 has 14 residues. CDR1 and CDR2 (germline): SGHTA, FQGNSA. J gave up 6 bases and V 0 bases, and 4 bases lay outside the gene matches. The CDR3 nucleotides are TGTGCCAGCAGCTTAGCACAGGGGACGCATGGCTACACCTTC. Translating it yields CASSLAQGTHGYTF.

The genes are TRBV9 and TRBJ2-1; 12 nucleotides agree with TRBD2. Germline CDR1 reads SGDLS; CDR2 reads YYNGEE. Losses at the gene ends were 2 bases for V and 3 bases for J; bases not matched to a gene: 3. This CDR3 is 16 amino acids long. This CDR3 is CASSVRTSGNYNEQFF. The CDR3 bases are TGTGCCAGCAGCGTTAGGACTAGCGGGAACTACAATGAGCAGTTCTTC.

The J gene is TRBJ2-5, the V gene TRBV24-1; a possible D gene is TRBD1 (6 bases). Germline V gene lookup returns CDR1 KGHDR and CDR2 SFDVKD. This CDR3 is built from 15 residues. V was clipped by 3 bases and J by 1 base, with 11 bases between them. In nucleotides, the CDR3 is TGTGCCACCAGTGATAACAGGGTGGCCCAAGAGACCCAGTACTTC. Residues: CATSDNRVAQETQYF.

The V gene is TRBV28, the J gene TRBJ2-3, with D perhaps matching TRBD1 (5 bases). Trimming removed 2 bases at V and 5 bases at J, with 11 bases between. The CDR3 sequence is 14 residues long. CDR1 is MDHEN and CDR2 is SYDVKM in the germline V gene. This CDR3 reads CASSLGALGDTQYF. CDR3 sequence (DNA): TGTGCCAGCAGTTTAGGGGCCCTCGGAGATACGCAGTATTTT.

The gene calls are TRBV2 and TRBJ2-3; D uncertain. The ends were cut back, 3 bases at V and 4 bases at J, with 14 bases in the middle. The CDR3 runs to 15 residues. CDR1 SNHLY and CDR2 FYNNEI come from the germline V gene. The CDR3 bases are TGTGCCAGCAGTGAGGCTAGAAATCCCTCAGATACGCAGTATTTT. Protein sequence: CASSEARNPSDTQYF.

The V gene is TRBV27, the J gene TRBJ1-4, with D hard to call. The CDR3 is made up of 15 amino acids. CDR1 MNHEY and CDR2 SMNVEV come from the germline V gene (reference sequence). Trimming left V 4 bases short and J 7 bases short, with 16 bases between. The CDR3 sequence: CASSYGARPIEKLFF. The CDR3 DNA is TGTGCCAGCAGTTATGGAGCCCGACCTATTGAAAAACTGTTTTTT.

The genes are TRBV5-4 and TRBJ1-1; the D gene is possibly TRBD1 (6 bases). CDR1 and CDR2 (germline): SGHNT, YYREEE (reference sequence). V was cut by 5 bases and J by 2 bases, with 16 bases left in between. This CDR3 is built from 15 residues. In nucleotides, the CDR3 is TGTGCCAGCAGGTCCGAACAGGGATCCAACACTGAAGCTTTCTTT. It translates to CASRSEQGSNTEAFF.

The rearrangement uses TRBV25-1 and TRBJ2-3; 9 positions agree with TRBD1. The CDR3 is 16 residues long. Germline V gene sequence: CDR1 MGHDK, CDR2 SYGVNS. J lost 2 bases, V lost 4 bases, and 7 bases had no gene match. CDR3 coding DNA: TGTGCCAGCAGTGGGACCGGGACAGGGCTCACAGATACGCAGTATTTT. It specifies CASSGTGTGLTDTQYF.

A remark on this clone: Other nucleotide sequences from this sample produce the same CDR3. The genes are TRBV12-3 or TRBV12-4 and TRBJ1-1; TRBD1 might be the D (6 bases). Trimming took 3 bases from V and 3 from J, leaving 8 bases between them. The CDR3 consists of 13 residues. The CDR3 region has the DNA TGTGCCAGCAGTTTCTCAGGGGACACTGAAGCTTTCTTT. It is translated as CASSFSGDTEAFF.